This TCR beta chain comes out of a study of T cell changes during pregnancy in multiple sclerosis. The protocol was immunoSEQ multiplex PCR, while the TCRdb copy is restricted to in-frame clones and leaves out a portion. The table has around 58,000 clones, around 90% seen once. CDR3 size: 15 residues. Trimming took 5 bases from V and 6 from J; bases not matched to a gene: 12. CDR1 and CDR2 from the germline V gene are MNHNS and SASEGT. The TCR sequence derives from a female donor with multiple sclerosis, enrolled in a pregnancy study. This chain links TRBV6-1 with TRBJ1-1; 7 bases line up with TRBD1. This sample comprised peripheral blood, obtained before pregnancy. CDR3 sequence reads: CASSPLGQMASEAFF. The CDR3 DNA sequence: TGTGCCAGCAGTCCACTGGGACAGATGGCGTCTGAAGCTTTCTTT.